The next 24 T cell receptor beta chains were all read from a single sample in a study of CD8+ T cells in alopecia areata. Extracted RNA was reverse transcribed, and the resulting cDNA served as sequencing template. The method was immunoSEQ multiplex PCR; TCRdb's version includes in-frame clones alone and lacks a portion of them. The sample gives tens of thousands of clones, 55% to 65% of which show up once; roughly 18% is in the top ten. This specimen consisted of CD8+ T cells sorted from blood, obtained at week 0. These receptors came from a human donor with alopecia areata.

The V call is TRBV27, the J call TRBJ2-7; 14 bases are a match to TRBD2. Germline V gives CDR1 MNHEY, CDR2 SMNVEV (reference sequence). The CDR3 runs 19 residues. V was pared by 0 bases and J by 4 bases, with 11 bases of the junction left unmatched. The CDR3 region has the DNA TGTGCCAGCAGTTTATCAGGGGTGCCAAGGACTAGCGGGAGGTACGAGCAGTACTTC. This codes for CASSLSGVPRTSGRYEQYF.

The V gene is TRBV7-9, the J gene TRBJ2-1, with 9 bases identical to TRBD2. V lost 4 bases, J lost 1 base, and 11 bases stayed unmatched. Germline loops: CDR1 SEHNR, CDR2 FQNEAQ (reference sequence). The CDR3 has 18 residues. Written as DNA, the CDR3 is TGTGCCAGCAGCTCGACCCGACTAGCGGTTGGGTCCTACAATGAGCAGTTCTTC. This sequence encodes CASSSTRLAVGSYNEQFF.

CDR3 sequence (DNA): TGTGCCAGCAGCTTAGATCCCACGTTCTCCTACGAGCAGTACTTC. This encodes CASSLDPTFSYEQYF. The chain combines TRBV30 with TRBJ2-7, with D unclear. Germline assignment: CDR1 GTSNPN and CDR2 SVGIG (reference sequence). Trimming pared 8 bases from V and 0 bases from J, leaving 20 bases between. CDR3 length: 15 amino acids.

This chain links TRBV25-1 with TRBJ1-5; D gene unclear. The germline gives CDR1 MGHDK, CDR2 SYGVNS. This CDR3 is built from 12 residues. Trimming cost V 4 bases and J 3 bases, with 4 bases left between them. As DNA, the CDR3 is TGTGCCAGCAGTGCGGACAATCAGCCCCAGCATTTT. This encodes CASSADNQPQHF.

In this sample, this clone turned up a few times. The gene calls are TRBV7-2 and TRBJ2-1; D is possibly TRBD2 (6 bases). From germline, CDR1 is SGHTA and CDR2 FQGNSA. Trimming left V 4 bases short and J 6 bases short, with 16 bases between. CDR3 size: 15 residues. The CDR3 reads CASSSNPGEGNEQFF. The DNA for the CDR3 is TGTGCCAGCAGCTCTAATCCGGGAGAGGGCAATGAGCAGTTCTTC.

Here the CDR3 reads CASRERLAITDTQYF. CDR3 nucleotide sequence: TGTGCCAGCAGAGAAAGACTAGCCATCACAGATACGCAGTATTTT. V is TRBV2 and J is TRBJ2-3, with 7 bases matching TRBD2. V dropped 6 bases and J dropped 2; count of bases not matched to a gene: 8. Germline CDR1 and CDR2: SNHLY and FYNNEI. CDR3 length: 15 residues.

V usage is TRBV5-1 and J usage is TRBJ2-7; 8 nucleotides align to TRBD1. V trimming: 4 bases; J trimming: 7 bases; junction bases outside the gene matches: 7. Germline V gene data show CDR1 as SGHRS and CDR2 as YFSETQ. This CDR3 comprises 13 residues. This CDR3 is CASSLRTGWEQYF. CDR3 nucleotides: TGCGCCAGCAGCCTACGGACAGGGTGGGAGCAGTACTTC.

This clone was found a few times. This rearrangement joins TRBV4-1 to TRBJ2-5; D might be TRBD1 or TRBD2, each matching 5 bases. Trimming cost V 1 base and J 4 bases, with 10 bases left between them. CDR3 length: 14 amino acids. Germline lookup yields CDR1 MGHRA and CDR2 YSYEKL. CDR3 sequence (DNA): TGCGCCAGCAGCCAAGTTTCCGGGACAGAGACCCAGTACTTC. Protein: CASSQVSGTETQYF.

V usage is TRBV29-1 and J usage is TRBJ2-7; the D gene is possibly TRBD1 (5 bases). The V and J ends lost 6 bases and 4 bases respectively, with 19 bases between them. Germline V gene sequence: CDR1 SQVTM, CDR2 ANQGSEA. The length of the CDR3 is 14 residues. CDR3 sequence reads: CSVLTNRNHYEQYF. CDR3 in DNA: TGCAGCGTACTCACCAACAGGAACCATTACGAGCAGTACTTC.

This chain uses TRBV5-1 with TRBJ2-3, with TRBD1 as a possible D gene (6 bases). The germline V and J ends were trimmed by 4 bases and 2 bases, with 11 bases remaining between them. CDR1 and CDR2 from the germline V gene are SGHRS and YFSETQ. The CDR3 covers 14 residues. DNA of the CDR3: TGCGCCAGCAGCACCGGGACATCCACAGATACGCAGTATTTT. This translates into CASSTGTSTDTQYF.

The chain has TRBV29-1 and TRBJ2-7; D is tentatively TRBD1 or TRBD2 (5 bases each). Germline V gene lookup returns CDR1 SQVTM and CDR2 ANQGSEA. CDR3 length equals 14 residues. With 8 bases removed from V and 0 bases from J, the gap between germline ends came to 17 bases. This CDR3 is CSHQWGPGSYEQYF. The DNA for the CDR3 is TGCAGCCACCAATGGGGACCGGGCTCCTACGAGCAGTACTTC.

V usage is TRBV30 and J usage is TRBJ2-7; 8 nucleotides agree with TRBD1. CDR1 and CDR2 from the germline V gene are GTSNPN and SVGIG (reference sequence). The CDR3 is 13 amino acids. J gave up 7 bases and V 2 bases, and 7 bases lay outside the gene matches. CDR3: CAWSISDRAEQYF. DNA for the CDR3: TGTGCCTGGAGTATATCGGACAGGGCTGAGCAGTACTTC.

The chain links TRBV7-9 to TRBJ2-6; TRBD2 matches 10 bases. With V trimmed by 7 bases and J by 1 base, 10 bases remained unmatched. The CDR3 consists of 18 residues. Germline-derived CDR1 and CDR2 are SEHNR and FQNEAQ (reference sequence). The CDR3 is CASITSGIAGSGANVLTF. CDR3 DNA: TGTGCCAGCATAACTAGCGGGATCGCAGGATCTGGGGCCAACGTCCTGACTTTC.

V and J are TRBV29-1 and TRBJ1-2; D unclear. The germline CDR1 and CDR2 sequences are SQVTM and ANQGSEA. This CDR3 has 9 amino acids. V was shortened by 3 bases and J by 6 bases, with 2 bases between the two germline ends. Here the CDR3 reads CSVDDGYTF. CDR3 DNA: TGCAGCGTTGATGATGGCTACACCTTC.

The rearrangement joins TRBV27 to TRBJ2-5; D unresolved. The germline gives CDR1 MNHEY, CDR2 SMNVEV (reference sequence). CDR3 length: 14 amino acids. Trimming took 2 bases from V and 1 from J, leaving 8 bases between them. CDR3 nucleotides: TGTGCCAGCAGTTTAGTTGGCTCCCAAGAGACCCAGTACTTC. The encoded protein is CASSLVGSQETQYF.

This rearrangement joins TRBV30 to TRBJ2-5, with D perhaps TRBD1 or TRBD2 (5 bases each). This CDR3 has 14 amino acids. The germline V and J ends were trimmed by 7 bases and 2 bases, with 17 bases remaining between them. CDR1 and CDR2 (germline): GTSNPN, SVGIG (reference sequence). The CDR3 DNA reads as TGTGCCTCTGCCGAGGGACGTAGACAAGAGACCCAGTACTTC. It yields the protein CASAEGRRQETQYF.

The table lists this clone with a few counts. The genes are TRBV7-3 and TRBJ2-1, with 7 bases fitting TRBD1. This CDR3 is 14 amino acids long. Trimming removed 5 bases from V and 1 base from J; junction bases left unmatched: 2. The germline V gene encodes CDR1 SGHTA and CDR2 FQGTGA. CDR3 protein: CASSLDRSYNEQFF. CDR3 nucleotides: TGTGCCAGCAGCCTGGACAGGTCCTACAATGAGCAGTTCTTC. Combining the CDR3 with reference TRBV7-3 and TRBJ2-1 gives the whole variable domain GAGVSQTPSNKVTEKGKYVELRCDPISGHTALYWYRQSLGQGPEFLIYFQGTGAADDSGLPNDRFFAVRPEGSVSTLKIQRTERGDSAVYLCASSLDRSYNEQFFGPGTRLTVL.

The rearrangement uses TRBV7-9 and TRBJ1-2; D ambiguous. The CDR3 is 16 amino acids. CDR1 is SEHNR, CDR2 FQNEAQ, per germline (reference sequence). The V gene lost 1 base and the J gene lost 4 bases, with 16 bases spanning the gap. CDR3 region: CASSLVGIEDRYGYTF. The DNA of the CDR3 is TGTGCCAGCAGCTTAGTAGGAATTGAGGATCGCTATGGCTACACCTTC.

The CDR3 DNA follows: TGTGCCAGCAGCCCACCCGGGACAGCAGACGAGCAGTACTTC. It codes for CASSPPGTADEQYF. This chain links TRBV5-6 with TRBJ2-7, with TRBD1 matching over 7 bases. This CDR3 spans 14 amino acids. Germline lookup yields CDR1 SGHDT and CDR2 YYEEEE. J gave up 5 bases and V 4 bases, and 9 bases lay outside the gene matches.

In this sample, this clone turned up a few times. The chain uses TRBV10-3 and TRBJ2-7, with D perhaps given as TRBD1 or TRBD2 (6 bases each). CDR3 length: 14 residues. With 10 bases removed from V and 5 bases from J, the gap between germline ends came to 21 bases. CDR1 is ENHRY and CDR2 is SYGVKD in the germline V gene. CDR3 DNA: TGTGCCAGCAGCCTTAAGGGGGGCTCGGACGAGCAGTACTTC. Encoded protein: CASSLKGGSDEQYF.

The chain links TRBV5-6 to TRBJ2-5; TRBD2 matches at 7 bases. The germline V gene has CDR1 SGHDT and CDR2 YYEEEE. The CDR3 extends over 14 amino acids. Losses at the gene ends were 3 bases for V and 1 base for J; bases not matched to a gene: 3. CDR3 coding DNA: TGTGCCAGCAGCTCGGGAGGCGCCCAAGAGACCCAGTACTTC. This sequence encodes CASSSGGAQETQYF.

The V call is TRBV15, the J call TRBJ1-1; the D is unclear. The V gene lost 0 bases and the J gene lost 8 bases, with 13 bases spanning the gap. There are 14 residues in the CDR3. Germline loops: CDR1 LNHNV, CDR2 YYDKDF (reference sequence). The CDR3 nucleotides read TGTGCCACCAGCAGAGATGGTGGGGTACAGGAAGCTTTCTTT. This encodes CATSRDGGVQEAFF.

The J gene is TRBJ1-5, the V gene TRBV6-6; a possible D gene is TRBD1 (5 bases). Trimming took off 0 bases at V and 3 bases at J, with 6 bases between the two ends. The CDR3 has 14 amino acids. In germline, CDR1 is MNHNY, CDR2 SVGAGI (reference sequence). The CDR3 spells CASSYSTVNQPQHF. As DNA, the CDR3 is TGTGCCAGCAGTTACTCGACAGTCAATCAGCCCCAGCATTTT.

This clone was counted a few times. The gene calls are TRBV5-1 and TRBJ2-1, with 12 bases matching TRBD2. Looked up from germline, CDR1 is SGHRS and CDR2 is YFSETQ. The V segment lost 0 bases and the J segment 10 bases; nucleotides outside the gene matches: 2. This CDR3 comprises 14 residues. The CDR3 coding sequence is TGCGCCAGCAGCTTGGGACTAGCGGGGGAGGAGCAGTTCTTC. Translating gives CASSLGLAGEEQFF.